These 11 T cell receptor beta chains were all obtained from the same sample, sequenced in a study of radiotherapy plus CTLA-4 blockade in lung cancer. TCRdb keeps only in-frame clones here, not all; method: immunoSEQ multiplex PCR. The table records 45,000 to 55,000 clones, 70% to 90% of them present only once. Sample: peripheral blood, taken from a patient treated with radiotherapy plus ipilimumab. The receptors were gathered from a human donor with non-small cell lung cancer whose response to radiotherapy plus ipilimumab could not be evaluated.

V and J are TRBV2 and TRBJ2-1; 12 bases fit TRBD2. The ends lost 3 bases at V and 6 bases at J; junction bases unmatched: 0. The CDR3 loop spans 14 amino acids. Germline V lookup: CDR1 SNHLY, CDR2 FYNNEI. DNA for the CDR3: TGTGCCAGCAGTGAGGGACTAGCGGGCAATGAGCAGTTCTTC. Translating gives CASSEGLAGNEQFF.

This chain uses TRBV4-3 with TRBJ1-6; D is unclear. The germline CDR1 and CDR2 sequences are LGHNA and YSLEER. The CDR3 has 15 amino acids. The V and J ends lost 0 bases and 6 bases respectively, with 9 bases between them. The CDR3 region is CASSQDEGSNSPLHF. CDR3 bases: TGCGCCAGCAGCCAAGATGAGGGTAGTAATTCACCCCTCCACTTT.

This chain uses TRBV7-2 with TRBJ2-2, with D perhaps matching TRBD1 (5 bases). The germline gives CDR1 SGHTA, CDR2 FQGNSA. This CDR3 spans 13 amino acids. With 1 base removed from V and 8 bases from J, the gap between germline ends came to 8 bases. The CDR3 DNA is TGTGCCAGCAGCTTAGAATGGACAGGGGAGCTGTTTTTT. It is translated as CASSLEWTGELFF. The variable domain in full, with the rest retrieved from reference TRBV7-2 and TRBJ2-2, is GAGVSQSPSNKVTEKGKDVELRCDPISGHTALYWYRQSLGQGLEFLIYFQGNSAPDKSGLPSDRFSAERTGGSVSTLTIQRTQQEDSAVYLCASSLEWTGELFFGEGSRLTVL.

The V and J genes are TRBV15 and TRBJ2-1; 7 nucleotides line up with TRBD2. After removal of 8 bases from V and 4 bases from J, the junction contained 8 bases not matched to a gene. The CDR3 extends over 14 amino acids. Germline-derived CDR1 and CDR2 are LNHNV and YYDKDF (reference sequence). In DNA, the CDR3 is TGTGCCACCGGACCCGGGACTAAGTACAATGAGCAGTTCTTC. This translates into CATGPGTKYNEQFF.

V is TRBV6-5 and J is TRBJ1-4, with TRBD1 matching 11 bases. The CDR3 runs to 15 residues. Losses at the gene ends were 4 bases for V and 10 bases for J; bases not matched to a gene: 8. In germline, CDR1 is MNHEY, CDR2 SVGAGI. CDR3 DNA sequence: TGTGCCAGCAGTTTCTCGGGACAGGGGGTGGGAAAACTGTTTTTT. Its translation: CASSFSGQGVGKLFF.

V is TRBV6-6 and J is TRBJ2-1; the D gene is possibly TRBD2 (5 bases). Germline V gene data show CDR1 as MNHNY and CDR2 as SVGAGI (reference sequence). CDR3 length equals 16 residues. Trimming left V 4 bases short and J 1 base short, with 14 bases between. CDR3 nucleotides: TGTGCCAGCAGTTCTTGGACTCGTGGTTCCTACAATGAGCAGTTCTTC. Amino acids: CASSSWTRGSYNEQFF.

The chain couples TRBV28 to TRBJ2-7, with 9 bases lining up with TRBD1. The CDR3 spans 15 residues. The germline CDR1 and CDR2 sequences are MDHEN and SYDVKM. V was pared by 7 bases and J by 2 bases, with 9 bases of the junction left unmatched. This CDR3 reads CASTSQGANAYEQYF. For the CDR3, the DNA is TGTGCCAGCACCTCACAGGGGGCGAACGCCTACGAGCAGTACTTC.

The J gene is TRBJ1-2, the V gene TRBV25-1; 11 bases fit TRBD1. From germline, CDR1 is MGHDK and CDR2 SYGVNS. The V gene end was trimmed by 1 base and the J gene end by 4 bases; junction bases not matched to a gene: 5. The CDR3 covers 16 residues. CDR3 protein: CASSESWTGGSYGYTF. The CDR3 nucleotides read TGTGCCAGCAGTGAATCTTGGACAGGGGGCTCCTATGGCTACACCTTC.

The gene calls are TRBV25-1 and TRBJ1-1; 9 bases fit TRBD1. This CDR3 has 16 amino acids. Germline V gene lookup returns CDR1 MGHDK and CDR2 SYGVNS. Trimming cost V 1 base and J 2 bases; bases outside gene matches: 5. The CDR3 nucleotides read TGTGCCAGCAGTGAATCGGTACAGGGGGCTAACACTGAAGCTTTCTTT. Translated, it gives CASSESVQGANTEAFF.

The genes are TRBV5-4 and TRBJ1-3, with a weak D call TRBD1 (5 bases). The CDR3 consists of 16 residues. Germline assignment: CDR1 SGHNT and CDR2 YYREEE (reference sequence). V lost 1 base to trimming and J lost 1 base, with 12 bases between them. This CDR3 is CASSLNPGGSGNTIYF. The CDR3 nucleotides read TGTGCCAGCAGCTTGAATCCCGGGGGTTCTGGAAACACCATATATTTT. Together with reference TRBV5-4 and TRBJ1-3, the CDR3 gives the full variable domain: ETGVTQSPTHLIKTRGQQVTLRCSSQSGHNTVSWYQQALGQGPQFIFQYYREEENGRGNFPPRFSGLQFPNYSSELNVNALELDDSALYLCASSLNPGGSGNTIYFGEGSWLTVV.

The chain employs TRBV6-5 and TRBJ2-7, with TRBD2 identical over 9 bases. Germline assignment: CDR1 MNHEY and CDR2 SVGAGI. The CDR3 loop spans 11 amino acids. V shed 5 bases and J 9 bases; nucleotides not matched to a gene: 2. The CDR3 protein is CASSEAGGQYF. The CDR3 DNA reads TGTGCCAGCAGTGAAGCGGGAGGGCAGTACTTC.